The next 10 T cell receptor beta chains were all read from a single sample in a study of blood T cell repertoires in COVID-19. Sequencing used immunoSEQ multiplex PCR; TCRdb keeps in-frame clones, though not all of them. The sample records 220,000 or so clones, about 86% being singletons. Sequencing input: PBMCs or T cells enriched from blood (not recorded which). The receptor set was obtained from a middle-aged woman with acute COVID-19.

The chain joins TRBV4-1 to TRBJ2-1; a weak D match, TRBD2 (6 bases). The ends were cut back, 8 bases at V and 7 bases at J, with 21 bases in the middle. From germline, CDR1 is MGHRA and CDR2 YSYEKL. The CDR3 is made up of 15 amino acids. The CDR3 loop reads CASSRGSLDANEQFF. The CDR3 DNA follows: TGCGCCAGCTCCCGGGGGTCCCTCGACGCTAATGAGCAGTTCTTC.

This chain uses TRBV7-2 with TRBJ2-7; 8 bases align to TRBD1. The CDR3 runs 15 residues. The junction had 9 bases not matched to a gene; V was cut back by 5 bases and J by 3 bases. Per the germline V gene, CDR1 is SGHTA and CDR2 is FQGNSA. This CDR3 is CASSITGTGHYEQYF. The CDR3 DNA reads as TGTGCCAGCAGCATTACCGGGACAGGCCACTACGAGCAGTACTTC. Using reference TRBV7-2 and TRBJ2-7 for the parts outside the CDR3, the full variable domain is GAGVSQSPSNKVTEKGKDVELRCDPISGHTALYWYRQSLGQGLEFLIYFQGNSAPDKSGLPSDRFSAERTGGSVSTLTIQRTQQEDSAVYLCASSITGTGHYEQYFGPGTRLTVT.

The chain joins TRBV18 to TRBJ1-4, with 7 bases matching TRBD1. The junction had 15 bases not matched to a gene; V was cut back by 6 bases and J by 5 bases. The CDR3 consists of 17 residues. Germline CDR1 KGHSH, CDR2 LQKENI. CDR3 coding DNA: TGTGCCAGCTCGGGTCCGACAGGGTACCTAGAAAATGAAAAACTGTTTTTT. Amino acids: CASSGPTGYLENEKLFF.

The V call is TRBV7-9, the J call TRBJ1-4; 10 bases map to TRBD1. Germline CDR1 reads SEHNR; CDR2 reads FQNEAQ (reference sequence). The CDR3 sequence is 14 residues long. Losses at the gene ends were 1 base for V and 7 bases for J; bases not matched to a gene: 0. CDR3 loop: CASSLGQGAEKLFF. The CDR3 nucleotides read TGTGCCAGCAGCTTAGGACAGGGGGCTGAAAAACTGTTTTTT.

The chain is built from TRBV9 and TRBJ2-1; 13 bases are a match to TRBD2. Germline-derived CDR1 and CDR2 are SGDLS and YYNGEE. Trimming cost V 0 bases and J 5 bases; bases outside gene matches: 8. CDR3 size: 18 residues. CDR3 protein: CASSVETSGGRRNNEQFF. The CDR3 coding sequence is TGTGCCAGCAGCGTAGAGACTAGCGGGGGGCGGCGGAACAATGAGCAGTTCTTC.

J is TRBJ2-2 and V is TRBV19; TRBD1 matches at 8 bases. V shed 9 bases and J 4 bases; nucleotides not matched to a gene: 10. CDR1 and CDR2 (germline): LNHDA, SQIVND (reference sequence). CDR3 length: 15 amino acids. The CDR3 protein is CASDSRTGRTGELFF. As DNA, the CDR3 is TGTGCCAGCGACTCCCGGACAGGGCGCACCGGGGAGCTGTTTTTT.

CDR3 nucleotides: TGTGCCAGCAGTCGGGACAGGGGCTACGAGCAGTACTTC. As protein: CASSRDRGYEQYF. This chain connects TRBV6-4 to TRBJ2-7; 10 nucleotides line up with TRBD1. V lost 5 bases and J lost 3; bases outside the gene matches: 1. Germline V CDR1 and CDR2: MRHNA, SNTAGT. The CDR3 is 13 amino acids.

This clone was picked up one time. The V and J genes are TRBV25-1 and TRBJ1-4, with 8 bases lining up with TRBD1. This CDR3 contains 15 residues. Trimming at V came to 3 bases and at J to 7 bases, leaving 7 bases not matched to a gene. Germline CDR1 and CDR2: MGHDK and SYGVNS. CDR3: CASSDGPGGLEKLFF. The CDR3 nucleotides read TGTGCCAGCAGTGACGGGCCAGGGGGCCTTGAAAAACTGTTTTTT.

The chain recombines TRBV14 with TRBJ2-1; 7 bases match TRBD1. The J segment lost 7 bases and the V segment lost 0 bases, leaving 6 bases of the junction unmatched. The germline gives CDR1 SGHDN, CDR2 FVKESK. The length of the CDR3 is 15 residues. For the CDR3, the DNA is TGTGCCAGCAGCCAAGACTGGGACAGTTGGAATGAGCAGTTCTTC. It is translated as CASSQDWDSWNEQFF. Supplemented by reference TRBV14 and TRBJ2-1, the full variable domain reads EAGVTQFPSHSVIEKGQTVTLRCDPISGHDNLYWYRRVMGKEIKFLLHFVKESKQDESGMPNNRFLAERTGGTYSTLKVQPAELEDSGVYFCASSQDWDSWNEQFFGPGTRLTVL.

This clone was seen a handful of times. The chain combines TRBV27 with TRBJ1-1; 9 bases map to TRBD1. The CDR3 has 13 residues. Germline V gives CDR1 MNHEY, CDR2 SMNVEV (reference sequence). V lost 4 bases to trimming and J lost 7 bases; unmatched junction nucleotides: 4. CDR3 in DNA: TGTGCCAGCAGTTGGGACAGGGAGGGTGAAGCTTTCTTT. Residues: CASSWDREGEAFF.